This paragraph reports one TCR beta chain. Its specificity is not known. CDR1 SGHKS and CDR2 YYEKEE come from the germline V gene (reference sequence). The CDR3 has 15 amino acids. Trimming removed 4 bases at V and 7 bases at J, with 18 bases between. These data are taken from a study of cytomegalovirus exposure and HLA in healthy donors. Study-level points and caveats: Clonal expansion, a later analysis showed, was greater in HLA-associated TCR beta chains than in equally common others.

The primer mix had 60 Vbeta and 13 Jbeta primers. The assay was immunoSEQ multiplex PCR, and TCRdb's table has in-frame clones only and misses some. The repertoire holds roughly 130,000 clones, with nearly 90% as singletons. The chain is built from TRBV5-5 and TRBJ1-5; D is unclear. Material: PBMCs. The origin of this receptor is a woman between 40 and 50 years old in good health and CMV-seronegative. The CDR3 DNA is TGTGCCAGCAGCGCCACCGAGGCAGCCCGGCAGCCCCAGCATTTT. Its protein product is CASSATEAARQPQHF.